A single sample gave rise to the 29 T cell receptor beta chains below, sequenced in a study of T cells in Graves' hyperthyroidism and ophthalmopathy. Template material for amplifying TCR beta CDR3 regions consisted of RNA transcripts. In the first-round RT-PCR of the TCR CDR3, the HTBI primer set was used. From the multiplex PCR reads, TCRdb called clonotypes with MiXCR, one entry per CDR3 protein. Among some 760,000 distinct CDR3 sequences listed, 12% to 15% were seen once. What was sequenced was blood. Receptors were obtained from a woman between 18 and 30 years old with Graves' hyperthyroidism.

This clonotype was seen ten or more times. The chain recombines TRBV7-9 with TRBJ2-7, with D perhaps matching TRBD2 (6 bases). From germline, CDR1 is SEHNR and CDR2 FQNEAQ (reference sequence). The CDR3 extends over 15 amino acids. V was shortened by 5 bases and J by 6 bases, with 20 bases between the two germline ends. In DNA form, the CDR3 reads TGTGCCAGCAGCGGGCGATCAGGGACTTTCGGCGAGCAGTACTTC. Translation gives CASSGRSGTFGEQYF.

This clonotype was seen ten or more times. The chain employs TRBV11-2 and TRBJ2-7, with D hard to call. V was clipped by 2 bases and J by 3 bases, with 11 bases between them. The CDR3 length is 14 residues. Germline CDR1 reads SGHAT; CDR2 reads FQNNGV. DNA of the CDR3: TGTGCCAGCAGCTTATTAGCAGGATTCTACGAGCAGTACTTC. Translating it yields CASSLLAGFYEQYF.

Remarks on this clonotype: A much larger clone sits a single nucleotide away, making a read error possible. The chain has TRBV28 and TRBJ1-5, with a tentative D call TRBD1 (5 bases). The CDR3 totals 17 residues. Germline V gives CDR1 MDHEN, CDR2 SYDVKM. With 1 base removed from V and 2 bases from J, the gap between germline ends came to 15 bases. The CDR3 nucleotides are TGTGCCAGCAGTTTATACTTGGTCATCAGGGGCAATCAGCCCCAGCATTTT. Protein sequence: CASSLYLVIRGNQPQHF.

There are many counts of this clonotype. The V gene is TRBV7-2, the J gene TRBJ2-3; D is unresolved. This CDR3 has 12 amino acids. The ends were cut back, 4 bases at V and 2 bases at J, with 4 bases in the middle. Germline CDR1 SGHTA, CDR2 FQGNSA. CDR3 bases: TGTGCCAGCAGCTCTTTCACAGATACGCAGTATTTT. Protein product: CASSSFTDTQYF. Combining the CDR3 with reference TRBV7-2 and TRBJ2-3 gives the whole variable domain GAGVSQSPSNKVTEKGKDVELRCDPISGHTALYWYRQSLGQGLEFLIYFQGNSAPDKSGLPSDRFSAERTGGSVSTLTIQRTQQEDSAVYLCASSSFTDTQYFGPGTRLTVL.

The chain uses TRBV7-9 and TRBJ2-3; D remains ambiguous. V was shortened by 4 bases and J by 4 bases, with 15 bases between the two germline ends. Germline CDR1 is SEHNR and CDR2 is FQNEAQ (reference sequence). The CDR3 has 15 amino acids. CDR3 bases: TGTGCCAGCAGCTCAGTCCGTGGCCTCCCAGATACGCAGTATTTT. Encoded protein: CASSSVRGLPDTQYF.

This clonotype has at least ten counts. The junction and the germline gene differ at one end; a read error may be behind it. The CDR3 region has the DNA TGTGCCAGCAGCTTATCGGGGGGGCCTTACAATGAGCAGTTCTTC. Translating it yields CASSLSGGPYNEQFF. V gene TRBV27 combines with J gene TRBJ2-1; 8 nucleotides agree with TRBD2. The CDR3 spans 15 residues. The germline V gene encodes CDR1 MNHEY and CDR2 SMNVEV (reference sequence).

This clonotype has a count of ten or more. J is TRBJ2-3 and V is TRBV30; possibly TRBD2 for D (7 bases). Germline loops: CDR1 GTSNPN, CDR2 SVGIG (reference sequence). V dropped 1 base and J dropped 4 bases, with 12 bases sitting between them. The CDR3 sequence is 14 residues long. The CDR3 reads CAWSGGGNADTQYF. As DNA, the CDR3 is TGTGCCTGGAGTGGGGGGGGCAACGCAGATACGCAGTATTTT.

This clonotype was detected ten times or more. This chain connects TRBV15 to TRBJ2-7; either TRBD1 or TRBD2 may fit D (5 bases each). V was clipped by 1 base and J by 5 bases, with 15 bases between them. Germline CDR1 and CDR2: LNHNV and YYDKDF (reference sequence). The CDR3 contains 15 residues. CDR3 nucleotide sequence: TGTGCCACCAGCAGAGGTGCTTGGGGGAAGAACGAGCAGTACTTC. Encoded protein: CATSRGAWGKNEQYF.

As concerns this clonotype: A much larger clone is a single base away; this may be a read error. The rearrangement joins TRBV27 to TRBJ2-7, with TRBD2 matching 7 bases. There are 15 residues in the CDR3. Germline V gives CDR1 MNHEY, CDR2 SMNVEV (reference sequence). V dropped 0 bases and J dropped 2; count of bases not matched to a gene: 4. CDR3 protein: CASSLSGGGAYEQYF. For the CDR3, the DNA is TGTGCCAGCAGTTTATCGGGGGGGGGGGCCTACGAGCAGTACTTC.

This clonotype was counted only a few times. This rearrangement joins TRBV11-1 to TRBJ2-1; 10 positions agree with TRBD2. The germline gives CDR1 SGHAT, CDR2 FQDESV (reference sequence). Trimming cost V 3 bases and J 7 bases; bases outside gene matches: 6. This CDR3 comprises 15 residues. CDR3: CASSFGASGRNEQFF. The CDR3 DNA sequence: TGTGCCAGCAGCTTTGGGGCTAGCGGGAGAAATGAGCAGTTCTTC. The whole variable domain, filled in from reference TRBV11-1 and TRBJ2-1, reads EAEVAQSPRYKITEKSQAVAFWCDPISGHATLYWYRQILGQGPELLVQFQDESVVDDSQLPKDRFSAERLKGVDSTLKIQPAELGDSAMYLCASSFGASGRNEQFFGPGTRLTVL.

The rearrangement uses TRBV29-1 and TRBJ2-7; TRBD1 is a possible D gene (5 bases). The V gene lost 3 bases and the J gene lost 4 bases, with 10 bases spanning the gap. Germline V gene data show CDR1 as SQVTM and CDR2 as ANQGSEA. This CDR3 is 12 amino acids long. The CDR3 protein is CSVDTAGYEQYF. Written as DNA, the CDR3 is TGCAGCGTTGATACTGCAGGGTACGAGCAGTACTTC.

This clonotype has just a few counts. The chain joins TRBV19 to TRBJ2-1, with 12 bases fitting TRBD2. Per germline, CDR1 LNHDA and CDR2 SQIVND (reference sequence). V was clipped by 7 bases and J by 0 bases; unmatched bases: 13. CDR3 length: 19 residues. This CDR3 is CASMPGRSSGRGSYNEQFF. DNA of the CDR3: TGTGCCAGTATGCCAGGGCGATCTAGCGGGAGGGGCTCCTACAATGAGCAGTTCTTC.

The gene calls are TRBV27 and TRBJ2-7; perhaps TRBD2 as D (6 bases). Germline V gene lookup returns CDR1 MNHEY and CDR2 SMNVEV (reference sequence). Trimming stripped 1 base from V and 4 bases from J, with 17 bases between. The CDR3 sequence is 16 residues long. The CDR3 protein is CASSLYGSPFTYEQYF. The CDR3 nucleotides read TGTGCCAGCAGTTTATACGGGAGCCCTTTCACTTACGAGCAGTACTTC.

In this sample, this clonotype turned up many times. This chain links TRBV7-9 with TRBJ2-1; 10 bases match TRBD2. Germline loops: CDR1 SEHNR, CDR2 FQNEAQ (reference sequence). J was trimmed by 5 bases and V by 1 base; bases with no gene match: 5. This CDR3 is built from 16 residues. The CDR3 is CASSLGASGSDNEQFF. The CDR3, as DNA: TGTGCCAGCAGCTTAGGTGCTAGCGGGAGCGACAATGAGCAGTTCTTC.

This clonotype was counted at least ten times. The chain joins TRBV20-1 to TRBJ2-7; either TRBD1 or TRBD2 may fit D (6 bases each). CDR1 and CDR2 from the germline V gene are DFQATT and SNEGSKA (reference sequence). Deletions cut 5 bases from V and 7 bases from J, with 9 bases between. This CDR3 is built from 10 residues. The CDR3 region is CSAGGGEQYF. DNA of the CDR3: TGCAGTGCTGGAGGGGGGGAGCAGTACTTC.

This clonotype was picked up a small number of times. The chain has TRBV4-3 and TRBJ2-5, with TRBD1 matching over 9 bases. With 4 bases clipped from V and 7 bases from J, the junction kept 10 bases outside the gene matches. Germline lookup yields CDR1 LGHNA and CDR2 YSLEER. The CDR3 is 15 residues long. The CDR3 DNA is TGCGCCAGCAGCCCGAGGGGGACAGGGAGCGTGACCCAGTACTTC. This codes for CASSPRGTGSVTQYF.

This clonotype was seen many times. The rearrangement uses TRBV18 and TRBJ1-1, with 8 nucleotides matching TRBD1. The CDR3 runs to 15 residues. V shed 6 bases, J shed 4 bases, and the junction held 10 bases outside the gene matches. CDR1 KGHSH and CDR2 LQKENI come from the germline V gene. This CDR3 reads CASSNVFGQGTEAFF. The CDR3 region has the DNA TGTGCCAGCTCCAACGTCTTCGGACAGGGCACTGAAGCTTTCTTT.

This clonotype was counted between two and nine times. The chain carries TRBV20-1 and TRBJ1-2; D uncertain. V was cut by 3 bases and J by 8 bases, with 10 bases left in between. CDR3 length: 11 amino acids. CDR1 DFQATT and CDR2 SNEGSKA come from the germline V gene (reference sequence). Here the CDR3 DNA reads TGCAGTGCTAGCTCCCGCGGGGGCTACACCTTC. Translating it yields CSASSRGGYTF.

The chain links TRBV7-9 to TRBJ2-6; weak D call: TRBD1 (6 bases). The germline gives CDR1 SEHNR, CDR2 FQNEAQ (reference sequence). The CDR3 spans 17 residues. The V and J ends lost 5 bases and 0 bases respectively, with 14 bases between them. The CDR3 DNA is TGTGCCAGCAGCCCCAGGACAGCAAGCTCTGGGGCCAACGTCCTGACTTTC. Amino acid sequence: CASSPRTASSGANVLTF.

This clonotype was seen many times. The chain joins TRBV7-2 to TRBJ2-3, with D unresolved. Trimming stripped 0 bases from V and 0 bases from J, with 4 bases between. Looked up from germline, CDR1 is SGHTA and CDR2 is FQGNSA. The CDR3 spans 14 residues. The CDR3 DNA reads TGTGCCAGCAGCTTAGCACGTAGCACAGATACGCAGTATTTT. It translates to CASSLARSTDTQYF.

This clonotype was seen repeatedly, ten times or more. This chain links TRBV24-1 with TRBJ2-7, with D possibly being TRBD2 (7 bases). V lost 7 bases and J lost 6, with 12 bases in between. The germline gives CDR1 KGHDR, CDR2 SFDVKD. The CDR3 sequence is 12 residues long. As DNA, the CDR3 is TGTGCCACCAGATCGAGGGGGGGCGAGCAGTACTTC. The encoded protein is CATRSRGGEQYF.

This clonotype turned up a few times. V gene TRBV5-4 combines with J gene TRBJ2-4; D may be TRBD2 (6 bases). V shed 0 bases and J shed 6 bases, with 16 bases lying between them. Germline-derived CDR1 and CDR2 are SGHNT and YYREEE (reference sequence). The CDR3 extends over 16 amino acids. CDR3 nucleotides: TGTGCCAGCAGCTTGGAACTAGCAGCGACGAGAAACATTCAGTACTTC. This sequence encodes CASSLELAATRNIQYF.

Only a few counts were recorded for this clonotype. The chain employs TRBV29-1 and TRBJ1-5; D is unclear. This CDR3 has 13 residues. Germline CDR1 SQVTM, CDR2 ANQGSEA. Trimming shortened V by 4 bases and J by 1 base, and 8 bases separated the two germline ends. CDR3 nucleotides: TGCAGCGTTGGCGGTAACAGCAATCAGCCCCAGCATTTT. The encoded protein is CSVGGNSNQPQHF.

This clonotype was picked up many times. This chain uses TRBV20-1 with TRBJ2-1, with D perhaps matching TRBD2 (6 bases). V was cut by 3 bases and J by 6 bases, with 9 bases left in between. Germline assignment: CDR1 DFQATT and CDR2 SNEGSKA (reference sequence). The CDR3 runs 12 residues. The DNA for the CDR3 is TGCAGTGCTAGGGACTACAGCAATGAGCAGTTCTTC. Translation gives CSARDYSNEQFF.

This clonotype was recorded at least ten times. The chain uses TRBV7-9 and TRBJ2-3, with D perhaps given as TRBD1 or TRBD2 (5 bases each). CDR1 and CDR2 from the germline V gene are SEHNR and FQNEAQ (reference sequence). V was shortened by 5 bases and J by 2 bases, with 20 bases between the two germline ends. The CDR3 is made up of 17 amino acids. The CDR3 sequence: CASSPRPGKGFTDTQYF. The CDR3 DNA reads TGTGCCAGCAGCCCCCGGCCGGGAAAGGGGTTCACAGATACGCAGTATTTT.

This clonotype has a count of ten or more. The V gene is TRBV30, the J gene TRBJ2-1, with D possibly matching TRBD2 (6 bases). Germline V CDR1 and CDR2: GTSNPN, SVGIG (reference sequence). The V end lost 4 bases, the J end lost 3 bases, and 13 bases lay between the germline ends. The CDR3 runs 14 residues. The CDR3 coding sequence is TGTGCCTGGACCGGCGGGATTAGCTACAATGAGCAGTTCTTC. Its protein product is CAWTGGISYNEQFF.

The rearrangement joins TRBV19 to TRBJ2-1, with 10 bases aligning to TRBD1. Germline CDR1 is LNHDA and CDR2 is SQIVND (reference sequence). The CDR3 sequence is 16 residues long. V lost 6 bases to trimming and J lost 5 bases; unmatched junction nucleotides: 10. In DNA form, the CDR3 reads TGTGCCAGTAGCTATTGGGACAGGGGCATCGACAATGAGCAGTTCTTC. It specifies CASSYWDRGIDNEQFF.

As concerns this clonotype: This may come from a read error, since a much larger clone is one base off. The chain has TRBV27 and TRBJ2-7; either TRBD1 or TRBD2 may supply D (5 bases each). The CDR3 length is 17 residues. Trimming took 4 bases from V and 7 from J, leaving 26 bases between them. CDR1 and CDR2 (germline): MNHEY, SMNVEV (reference sequence). In DNA form, the CDR3 reads TGTGCCAGCAGTTCACTGGCCGGGGACCCGATAGGTGGGGAGCAGTACTTC. Translated, it gives CASSSLAGDPIGGEQYF.

The rearrangement joins TRBV6-1 to TRBJ2-7; TRBD2 matches 7 bases. After removal of 3 bases from V and 3 bases from J, the junction contained 5 bases not matched to a gene. The germline gives CDR1 MNHNS, CDR2 SASEGT. CDR3 length equals 14 residues. The CDR3 DNA is TGTGCCAGCAGTGAGGGACTACTCCGCTACGAGCAGTACTTC. It translates to CASSEGLLRYEQYF.